This is a list of T cell receptor beta chains from one sample in a study of cytomegalovirus exposure and HLA in healthy donors. Sequencing used immunoSEQ multiplex PCR; TCRdb keeps in-frame clones, though not all of them. This sample has 200,000 to 300,000 clones, with about four fifths found just once. The sequenced sample consisted of PBMCs. The receptor set was obtained from a woman between 35 and 50 years old in good health and CMV-seropositive. Both conserved end residues are part of each CDR3. Fields, in order: V gene, CDR3 length, CDR3 protein.

TRBV6-1	15	CASSEVSGGGDTIYF
TRBV4-1	14	CASSQDGRDEKLFF
TRBV7-3	17	CASSANPSGQNTGELFF
TRBV6-1	14	CASSVTGGGGELFF
TRBV6-5	14	CASSYSQGNQPQHF
TRBV27	15	CASRRIDRTYNEQFF
TRBV7-9	16	CSSSWDRDWVNTEAFF
TRBV5-8	14	CASGWTDRNTEAFF
TRBV30	12	CAWLLGYNEQFF
TRBV19	17	CASSFLSGTGGSYGYTF
TRBV6-6	14	CASSPGRGVAEAFF
TRBV7-2	14	CASSLGPGNYGYTF
TRBV7-9	14	CASSSGKGDNEQFF
TRBV7-9	14	CSSSLGGSNEKLFF
TRBV18	13	CASSSGTQETQYF
TRBV6-5	13	CASSPHSNQPQHF
TRBV6-5	14	CASSYSGGVNEQFF
TRBV30	14	CAWSEASGYNEQFF
TRBV5-8	13	CASSAGQNSPLHF
TRBV4-3	18	CASSQRGGAGGAAYEQYF
TRBV30	13	CAWSVSGYNEQFF
TRBV2	11	CASASSYEQYF
TRBV7-6	14	CASSLAGDAETQYF
TRBV18	21	CASSPGTGQLQLTYSYNEQFF
TRBV9	14	CASSVGALNNEQFF
TRBV30	15	CAWSGGDRNSYEQYF
TRBV25-1	13	CASSLAATSEQYF
TRBV5-1	14	CASSLERDGDTQYF
TRBV6-5	12	CASRGLAREQFF
TRBV28	13	CASTPGGYKGYTF
TRBV25-1	13	CATWDSGAAEQYF
TRBV25-1	13	CASSDIRGNTIYF
TRBV12-5	14	CASGAGVMNTEAFF
TRBV5-6	14	CASSFSGGLQPQHF
TRBV5-4	20	CASNPGQGRGYGLNTGELFF
TRBV9	15	CASSVTSGRANEQFF
TRBV10-3	18	CAISGGLGRASEYNEQFF
TRBV2	14	CASSRGQGGSEAFF
TRBV6-5	14	CASLAGGAGNEQYF
TRBV11-1	15	CASSLTGEGLGEQFF
TRBV27	15	CASSLSGVASYEQYF
TRBV2	12	CASGPRVQPQHF
TRBV7-2	14	CASSLHRGGTEAFF
TRBV11-2	12	CASSRVGPEAFF
TRBV11-3	14	CASSLDSSYNEQFF
TRBV14	15	CASSQDSAGYNEQYF
TRBV5-6	16	CASSLVRASGANVLTF
TRBV7-3	16	CASSSSGGPGTGELFF
TRBV4-1	16	CASSPSGGAFNQPQHF
TRBV5-1	13	CASSDGANYEQYF
TRBV7-9	14	CASTYSTGENEQYF
TRBV6-6	15	CASSYPDRWGYGYTF
TRBV12-5	14	CASGLVSGGGGYTF